The 25 T cell receptor beta chains below all came from one sample that was sequenced in a study of blood T cell repertoires in COVID-19. The repertoire was sequenced with immunoSEQ multiplex PCR; TCRdb's copy has only in-frame clones and lacks some. The sample holds around 250,000 clones, around nine tenths seen once. Material for sequencing was PBMCs or T cells enriched from blood (not recorded which). The receptor set was obtained from a woman in her 50s who had recovered from COVID-19.

The chain is built from TRBV2 and TRBJ2-7; D is undetermined. The germline gives CDR1 SNHLY, CDR2 FYNNEI. V lost 6 bases to trimming and J lost 3 bases, with 6 bases between them. This CDR3 has 11 amino acids. The chain's CDR3 is CASRGFYEQYF. Here the CDR3 DNA reads TGTGCCAGCAGGGGCTTCTACGAGCAGTACTTC.

V is TRBV4-1 and J is TRBJ2-1, with 12 bases identical to TRBD2. In germline, CDR1 is MGHRA, CDR2 YSYEKL. The CDR3 runs to 16 residues. The V segment lost 2 bases and the J segment 8 bases; nucleotides outside the gene matches: 7. The CDR3 DNA sequence: TGCGCCAGCAGCCAACCGGGACTAGCGGGTGCTGATGAGCAGTTCTTC. Translation: CASSQPGLAGADEQFF.

The sample holds one count of this clone. The chain links TRBV5-1 to TRBJ1-1; possibly TRBD1 for D (6 bases). CDR1 SGHRS and CDR2 YFSETQ come from the germline V gene. The CDR3 runs 15 residues. V was clipped by 0 bases and J by 4 bases, with 13 bases between them. CDR3 sequence: CASSLAAGARTEAFF. CDR3 DNA: TGCGCCAGCAGCTTGGCCGCGGGGGCGCGCACTGAAGCTTTCTTT.

V and J are TRBV20-1 and TRBJ1-5, with D possibly matching TRBD1 (6 bases). Germline V CDR1 and CDR2: DFQATT, SNEGSKA (reference sequence). Trimming shortened V by 3 bases and J by 2 bases, and 11 bases separated the two germline ends. The CDR3 runs to 14 residues. The CDR3 protein is CSASLRQGNQPQHF. The CDR3 nucleotides are TGCAGTGCTAGTCTGCGACAGGGCAATCAGCCCCAGCATTTT.

This chain uses TRBV30 with TRBJ2-2; 7 nucleotides line up with TRBD1. V dropped 1 base and J dropped 6; count of bases not matched to a gene: 2. CDR3 length equals 13 residues. CDR1 is GTSNPN and CDR2 is SVGIG in the germline V gene (reference sequence). The CDR3 nucleotides are TGTGCCTGGAGTGCTCAGGGGGCCGGGGAGCTGTTTTTT. Translated: CAWSAQGAGELFF.

This sequence joins TRBV30 and TRBJ1-3; no clear D. Germline values: CDR1 GTSNPN, CDR2 SVGIG (reference sequence). The CDR3 loop spans 13 amino acids. CDR3 protein: CALEVGSGNTIYF. The CDR3, as DNA: TGTGCTCTGGAGGTAGGGTCCGGAAACACCATATATTTT.

The chain has TRBV7-9 and TRBJ2-5; 8 positions agree with TRBD1. CDR3 length equals 15 residues. The germline V gene encodes CDR1 SEHNR and CDR2 FQNEAQ (reference sequence). The V segment lost 5 bases and the J segment 0 bases; nucleotides outside the gene matches: 5. CDR3 nucleotides: TGTGCCAGCAGCCCAGAGGACAGGGACCAAGAGACCCAGTACTTC. Translation gives CASSPEDRDQETQYF.

The chain uses TRBV24-1 and TRBJ2-2; 8 bases are shared with TRBD1. V dropped 5 bases and J dropped 1; count of bases not matched to a gene: 8. The CDR3 is 17 amino acids. Germline values: CDR1 KGHDR, CDR2 SFDVKD. This CDR3 is CATSGSMGQENTGELFF. Here the CDR3 DNA reads TGTGCCACCAGTGGTTCGATGGGACAGGAGAACACCGGGGAGCTGTTTTTT.

The chain uses TRBV18 and TRBJ2-3, with 9 bases matching TRBD1. V dropped 5 bases and J dropped 0; count of bases not matched to a gene: 6. CDR1 is KGHSH, CDR2 LQKENI, per germline. The CDR3 is 16 residues long. As DNA, the CDR3 is TGTGCCAGCTCAAGGGACAGGGACCTAAGCACAGATACGCAGTATTTT. This translates into CASSRDRDLSTDTQYF.

As DNA, the CDR3 is TGTGCCAGCAGTTTAGGAGGGAACACTGAAGCTTTCTTT. As protein: CASSLGGNTEAFF. V usage is TRBV28 and J usage is TRBJ1-1; D is ambiguous. Germline lookup yields CDR1 MDHEN and CDR2 SYDVKM. The CDR3 is 13 residues long. Trimming pared 2 bases from V and 1 base from J, leaving 5 bases between. The full variable domain, completed using reference TRBV28 and TRBJ1-1, is DVKVTQSSRYLVKRTGEKVFLECVQDMDHENMFWYRQDPGLGLRLIYFSYDVKMKEKGDIPEGYSVSREKKERFSLILESASTNQTSMYLCASSLGGNTEAFFGQGTRLTVV.

V gene TRBV6-1 combines with J gene TRBJ1-1; TRBD1 agrees at 7 bases. Germline V gene lookup returns CDR1 MNHNS and CDR2 SASEGT. This CDR3 is built from 14 residues. The V segment lost 3 bases and the J segment 4 bases; nucleotides outside the gene matches: 5. In DNA form, the CDR3 reads TGTGCCAGCAGTGATACTCACAGGGGCACTGAAGCTTTCTTT. Translating it yields CASSDTHRGTEAFF.

This clone was seen just once. The chain uses TRBV6-1 and TRBJ2-3, with TRBD2 as a possible D gene (6 bases). CDR1 is MNHNS and CDR2 is SASEGT in the germline V gene. This CDR3 has 15 amino acids. Deletions cut 2 bases from V and 4 bases from J, with 13 bases between. The chain's CDR3 is CASSELPAGSDTQYF. DNA for the CDR3: TGTGCCAGCAGTGAACTCCCCGCGGGGTCAGATACGCAGTATTTT.

V and J are TRBV5-1 and TRBJ1-4, with 8 bases lining up with TRBD1. This CDR3 contains 15 residues. V lost 1 base to trimming and J lost 7 bases; unmatched junction nucleotides: 6. In germline, CDR1 is SGHRS, CDR2 YFSETQ. CDR3 loop: CASSLLPGTGEKLFF. The CDR3 coding sequence is TGCGCCAGCAGCTTGTTACCCGGGACAGGTGAAAAACTGTTTTTT.

This clone was observed a single time. The chain has TRBV6-5 and TRBJ1-1, with unresolved D. CDR1 is MNHEY, CDR2 SVGAGI, per germline. The V and J ends lost 10 bases and 1 base respectively, with 16 bases between them. The CDR3 totals 14 residues. CDR3 bases: TGTGCCACCCTAAGGTGGGCAGGGAACACTGAAGCTTTCTTT. Translated: CATLRWAGNTEAFF.

This chain joins TRBV11-3 and TRBJ2-1, with TRBD1 matching 8 bases. V was pared by 5 bases and J by 4 bases, with 7 bases of the junction left unmatched. The germline V gene has CDR1 SGHNT and CDR2 YENEEA. This CDR3 spans 15 amino acids. DNA of the CDR3: TGTGCCAGCAGCCTCGGGACAGGCTCTTACAATGAGCAGTTCTTC. This translates into CASSLGTGSYNEQFF.

This chain joins TRBV27 and TRBJ1-2, with a tentative D call TRBD1 (6 bases). Germline CDR1 is MNHEY and CDR2 is SMNVEV (reference sequence). Trimming shortened V by 3 bases and J by 3 bases, and 14 bases separated the two germline ends. This CDR3 is 15 amino acids long. CDR3 protein: CASSFSYRADYGYTF. DNA for the CDR3: TGTGCCAGCAGTTTTTCCTACAGGGCGGACTATGGCTACACCTTC.

The genes are TRBV7-9 and TRBJ1-1, with D possibly being TRBD1 (5 bases). Trimming took off 5 bases at V and 11 bases at J, with 21 bases between the two ends. CDR3 length: 14 amino acids. Germline assignment: CDR1 SEHNR and CDR2 FQNEAQ (reference sequence). The CDR3 nucleotides read TGTGCCAGCAGCCAAGAGACAGTCCATCCACGGGCTTTCTTT. Protein product: CASSQETVHPRAFF.

This chain links TRBV3-1 (or the pseudogene TRBV3-2) with TRBJ2-5; D is uncertain. From germline, CDR1 is LGHDT and CDR2 YNNKEL (reference sequence). The V end was cut by 2 bases, the J end by 5 bases, with 12 bases between. The CDR3 is 14 amino acids. The CDR3 protein is CASSQPGGWETQYF. In DNA form, the CDR3 reads TGTGCCAGCAGCCAACCCGGCGGATGGGAGACCCAGTACTTC.

V and J are TRBV19 and TRBJ2-3, with TRBD1 identical over 8 bases. Germline V gene data show CDR1 as LNHDA and CDR2 as SQIVND (reference sequence). The CDR3 covers 15 residues. Losses at the gene ends were 3 bases for V and 4 bases for J; bases not matched to a gene: 6. In DNA form, the CDR3 reads TGTGCCAGTAGTATGGGGGCGACAGGGGCAGATACGCAGTATTTT. Its protein product is CASSMGATGADTQYF.

The V gene is TRBV25-1, the J gene TRBJ1-6; possible D gene TRBD1, 5 bases. The CDR3 consists of 12 residues. The V gene's germline CDR1 is MGHDK and CDR2 SYGVNS. Between the trimmed V and J ends, which lost 6 bases and 6 bases, there was a span of 6 bases. CDR3 sequence: CASSRVNSPLHF. The CDR3 DNA is TGTGCCAGCAGCAGGGTTAATTCACCCCTCCACTTT.

This chain joins TRBV5-1 and TRBJ2-7; 8 nucleotides agree with TRBD2. CDR3 length: 14 residues. V shed 4 bases and J 4 bases; nucleotides not matched to a gene: 7. CDR1 SGHRS and CDR2 YFSETQ come from the germline V gene. The chain's CDR3 is CASSSGLATYEQYF. The CDR3, as DNA: TGCGCCAGCAGCAGTGGACTAGCAACGTACGAGCAGTACTTC. Looking up the rest from reference TRBV5-1 and TRBJ2-7 gives the full variable domain: KAGVTQTPRYLIKTRGQQVTLSCSPISGHRSVSWYQQTPGQGLQFLFEYFSETQRNKGNFPGRFSGRQFSNSRSEMNVSTLELGDSALYLCASSSGLATYEQYFGPGTRLTVT.

The CDR3 here is CASSSGTGGTDTQYF. CDR3 sequence (DNA): TGTGCCAGCAGTTCAGGGACAGGAGGCACAGATACGCAGTATTTT. The V and J genes are TRBV14 and TRBJ2-3, with 8 bases aligning to TRBD1. The CDR3 totals 15 residues. Looked up from germline, CDR1 is SGHDN and CDR2 is FVKESK. V trimming: 6 bases; J trimming: 1 base; junction bases outside the gene matches: 6.

This clone was picked up a small number of times. The V gene is TRBV21-1, the J gene TRBJ1-3; TRBD1, the table's D call, was not compared with the DNA. TRBV21-1 is a recognized pseudogene. This CDR3 has 15 amino acids. The CDR3 protein is CASSLPGQGTSTIYF. In DNA, the CDR3 is TGTGCCAGCAGCCTTCCGGGACAGGGGACAAGCACCATATATTTT.

This chain joins TRBV5-1 and TRBJ2-3; 7 nucleotides align to TRBD1. The CDR3 loop spans 16 amino acids. Germline V gene sequence: CDR1 SGHRS, CDR2 YFSETQ. V trimming: 0 bases; J trimming: 4 bases; junction bases outside the gene matches: 8. CDR3 sequence reads: CASSLGTGGMSDTQYF. DNA of the CDR3: TGCGCCAGCAGCTTGGGGACAGGCGGCATGTCAGATACGCAGTATTTT.

The rearrangement links TRBV7-9 to TRBJ2-3, with a possible D match to TRBD2 (5 bases). CDR1 is SEHNR, CDR2 FQNEAQ, per germline (reference sequence). Trimming stripped 4 bases from V and 2 bases from J, with 19 bases between. The CDR3 sequence is 17 residues long. Here the CDR3 DNA reads TGTGCCAGCAGCTCGCATCCGGGGTCTTTGCCCACAGATACGCAGTATTTT. Translated: CASSSHPGSLPTDTQYF.